This T cell receptor (beta chain) was retrieved from a study of blood T cell repertoires in COVID-19. Allocation to cohorts depended on clinical history reported by the participants. Repertoires were generated with immunoSEQ multiplex PCR, while TCRdb's copy carries only in-frame clones and drops some. Among hundreds of thousands of clones listed, 75% to 95% were seen once. With respect to this clone: Other DNA sequences in the sample encode the same CDR3.

This sequence was found in a woman under 30 who had recovered from COVID-19. Source material: PBMCs or T cells enriched from blood (not recorded which).

The DNA for the CDR3 is TGTGCCAGCAGCTTGGCAACGAACACCGGGGAGCTGTTTTTT. This translates into CASSLATNTGELFF. The chain employs TRBV7-3 and TRBJ2-2, with D uncertain. Trimming removed 3 bases at V and 0 bases at J, with 5 bases between. The CDR3 is made up of 14 amino acids. Germline-derived CDR1 and CDR2 are SGHTA and FQGTGA.